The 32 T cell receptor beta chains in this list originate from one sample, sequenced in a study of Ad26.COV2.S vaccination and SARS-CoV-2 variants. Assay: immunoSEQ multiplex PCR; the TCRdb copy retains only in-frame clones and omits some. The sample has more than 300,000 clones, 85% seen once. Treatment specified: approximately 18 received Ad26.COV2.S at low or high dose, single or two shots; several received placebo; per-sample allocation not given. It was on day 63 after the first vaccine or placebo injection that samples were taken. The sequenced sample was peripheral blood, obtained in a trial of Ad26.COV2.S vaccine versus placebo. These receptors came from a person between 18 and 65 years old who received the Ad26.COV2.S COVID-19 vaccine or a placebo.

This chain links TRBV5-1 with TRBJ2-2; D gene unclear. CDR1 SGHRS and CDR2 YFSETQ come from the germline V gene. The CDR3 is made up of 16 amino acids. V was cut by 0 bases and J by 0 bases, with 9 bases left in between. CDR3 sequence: CASSLGSTANTGELFF. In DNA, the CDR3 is TGCGCCAGCAGCTTGGGGAGTACAGCGAACACCGGGGAGCTGTTTTTT.

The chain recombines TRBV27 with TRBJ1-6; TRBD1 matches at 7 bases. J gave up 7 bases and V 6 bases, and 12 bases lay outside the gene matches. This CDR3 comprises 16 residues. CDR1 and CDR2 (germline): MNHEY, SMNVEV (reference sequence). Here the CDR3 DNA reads TGTGCCAGCAGGCCTCGTAGGACAGGAGACAATTCACCCCTCCACTTT. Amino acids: CASRPRRTGDNSPLHF.

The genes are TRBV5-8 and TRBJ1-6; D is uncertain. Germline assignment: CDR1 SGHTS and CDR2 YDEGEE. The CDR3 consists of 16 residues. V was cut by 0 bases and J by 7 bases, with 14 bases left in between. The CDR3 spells CASSLGTGSRNSPLHF. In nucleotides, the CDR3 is TGTGCCAGCAGCTTGGGGACGGGGTCGCGCAATTCACCCCTCCACTTT.

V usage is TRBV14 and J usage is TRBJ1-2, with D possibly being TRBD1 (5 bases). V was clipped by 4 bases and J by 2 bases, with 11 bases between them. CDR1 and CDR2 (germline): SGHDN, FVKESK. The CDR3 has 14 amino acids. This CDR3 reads CASSPQGVNYGYTF. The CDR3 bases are TGTGCCAGCAGCCCCCAGGGAGTCAACTATGGCTACACCTTC.

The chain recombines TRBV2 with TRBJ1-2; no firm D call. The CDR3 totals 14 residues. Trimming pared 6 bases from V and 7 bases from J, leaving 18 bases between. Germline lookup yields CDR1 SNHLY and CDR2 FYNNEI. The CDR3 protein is CASRGRTDRSGYTF. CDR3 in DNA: TGTGCCAGCAGGGGGAGGACGGATCGGAGTGGCTACACCTTC.

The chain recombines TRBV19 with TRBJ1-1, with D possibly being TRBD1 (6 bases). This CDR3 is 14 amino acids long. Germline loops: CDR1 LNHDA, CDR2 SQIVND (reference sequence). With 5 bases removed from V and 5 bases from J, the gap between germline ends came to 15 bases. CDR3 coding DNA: TGTGCCAGTAGTGTCTCCGGGACAAGAACTGAAGCTTTCTTT. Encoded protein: CASSVSGTRTEAFF.

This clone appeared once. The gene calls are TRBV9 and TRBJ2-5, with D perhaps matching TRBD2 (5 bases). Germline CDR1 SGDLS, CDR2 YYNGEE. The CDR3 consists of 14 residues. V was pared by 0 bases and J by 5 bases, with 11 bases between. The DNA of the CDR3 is TGTGCCAGCAGCGTAGATGCGGGCGGCGAGACCCAGTACTTC. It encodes CASSVDAGGETQYF.

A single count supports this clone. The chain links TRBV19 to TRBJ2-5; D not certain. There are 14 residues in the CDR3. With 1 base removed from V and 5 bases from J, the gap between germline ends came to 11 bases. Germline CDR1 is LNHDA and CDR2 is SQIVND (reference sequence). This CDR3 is CASSIVGVDETQYF. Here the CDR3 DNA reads TGTGCCAGTAGTATAGTGGGCGTCGACGAGACCCAGTACTTC.

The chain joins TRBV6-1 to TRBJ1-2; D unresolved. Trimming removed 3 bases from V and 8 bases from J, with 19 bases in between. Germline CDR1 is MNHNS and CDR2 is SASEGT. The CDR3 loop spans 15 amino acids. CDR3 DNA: TGTGCCAGCAGTGAGTTTCGGACGGTCGTCTTAGGCTACACCTTC. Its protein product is CASSEFRTVVLGYTF.

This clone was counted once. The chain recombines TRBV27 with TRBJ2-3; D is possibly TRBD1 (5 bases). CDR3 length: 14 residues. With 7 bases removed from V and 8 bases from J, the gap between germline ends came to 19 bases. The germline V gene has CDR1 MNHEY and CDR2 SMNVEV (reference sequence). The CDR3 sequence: CASNQGPQAGTQYF. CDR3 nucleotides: TGTGCCAGCAATCAGGGTCCCCAGGCAGGTACGCAGTATTTT.

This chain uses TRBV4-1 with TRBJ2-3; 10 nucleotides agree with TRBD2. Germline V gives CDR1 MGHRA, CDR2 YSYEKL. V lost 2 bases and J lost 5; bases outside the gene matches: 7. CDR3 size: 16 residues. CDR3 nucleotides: TGCGCCAGCAGCCAATTATCTAGCGGGGGTAGAGATACGCAGTATTTT. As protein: CASSQLSSGGRDTQYF.

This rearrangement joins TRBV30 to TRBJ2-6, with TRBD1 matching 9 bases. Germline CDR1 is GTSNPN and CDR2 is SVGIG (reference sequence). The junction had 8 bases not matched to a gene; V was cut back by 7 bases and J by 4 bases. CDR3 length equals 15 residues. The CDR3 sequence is CALSQGADGANVLTF. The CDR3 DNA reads TGTGCCTTGTCACAGGGGGCAGACGGGGCCAACGTCCTGACTTTC.

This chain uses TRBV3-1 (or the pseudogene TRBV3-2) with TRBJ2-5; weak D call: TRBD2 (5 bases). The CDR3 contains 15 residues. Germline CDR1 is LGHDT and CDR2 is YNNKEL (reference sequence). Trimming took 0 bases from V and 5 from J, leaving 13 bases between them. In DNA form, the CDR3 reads TGTGCCAGCAGCCAAGACGCCGCTAGCCGGGAGACCCAGTACTTC. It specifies CASSQDAASRETQYF.

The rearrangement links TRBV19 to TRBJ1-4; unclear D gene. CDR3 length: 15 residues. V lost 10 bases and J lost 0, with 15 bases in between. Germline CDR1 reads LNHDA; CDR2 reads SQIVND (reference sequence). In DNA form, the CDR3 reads TGTGCCACCGATGACCCGGAAGCAACTAATGAAAAACTGTTTTTT. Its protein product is CATDDPEATNEKLFF.

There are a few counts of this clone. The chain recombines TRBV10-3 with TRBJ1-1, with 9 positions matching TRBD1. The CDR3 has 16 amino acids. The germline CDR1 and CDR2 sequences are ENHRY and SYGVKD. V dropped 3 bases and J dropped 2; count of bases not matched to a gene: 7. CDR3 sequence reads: CAISEQGTGYNTEAFF. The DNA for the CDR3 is TGTGCCATCAGTGAACAGGGGACAGGGTATAACACTGAAGCTTTCTTT.

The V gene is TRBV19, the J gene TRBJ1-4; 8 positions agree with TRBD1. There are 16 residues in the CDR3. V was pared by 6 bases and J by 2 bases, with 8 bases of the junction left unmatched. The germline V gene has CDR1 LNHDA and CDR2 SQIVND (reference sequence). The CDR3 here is CASSPRGLMTNEKLFF. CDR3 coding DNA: TGTGCCAGTAGCCCCAGGGGGCTTATGACTAATGAAAAACTGTTTTTT.

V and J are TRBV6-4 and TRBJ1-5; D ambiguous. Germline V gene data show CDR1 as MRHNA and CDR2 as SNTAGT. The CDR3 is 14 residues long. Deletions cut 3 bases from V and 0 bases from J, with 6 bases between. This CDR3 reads CASSEEYSNQPQHF. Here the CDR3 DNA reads TGTGCCAGCAGTGAGGAATATAGCAATCAGCCCCAGCATTTT.

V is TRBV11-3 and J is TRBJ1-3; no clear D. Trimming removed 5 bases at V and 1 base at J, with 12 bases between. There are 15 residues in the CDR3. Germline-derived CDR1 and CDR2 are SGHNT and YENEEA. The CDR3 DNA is TGTGCCAGCAGCCCAACCCGGGCTTCTGGAAACACCATATATTTT. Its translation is CASSPTRASGNTIYF.

CDR3 bases: TGTGCCATCGCACCGGGACAGGGCACCGGGGAGCTGTTTTTT. Translating gives CAIAPGQGTGELFF. The V and J genes are TRBV10-3 and TRBJ2-2; the match to TRBD1 covers 9 bases. CDR3 length equals 14 residues. V shed 8 bases, J shed 4 bases, and the junction held 5 bases outside the gene matches. Germline CDR1 reads ENHRY; CDR2 reads SYGVKD.

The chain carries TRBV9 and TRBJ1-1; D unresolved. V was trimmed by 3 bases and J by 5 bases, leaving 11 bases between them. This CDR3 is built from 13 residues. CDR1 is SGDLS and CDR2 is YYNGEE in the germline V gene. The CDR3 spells CASSDVGRTEAFF. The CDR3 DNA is TGTGCCAGCAGCGACGTGGGGAGAACTGAAGCTTTCTTT.

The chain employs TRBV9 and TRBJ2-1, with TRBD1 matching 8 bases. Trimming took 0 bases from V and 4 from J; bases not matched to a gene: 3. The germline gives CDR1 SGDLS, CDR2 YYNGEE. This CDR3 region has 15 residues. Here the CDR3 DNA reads TGTGCCAGCAGCGTAGCAGGGGGCCCGTACAATGAGCAGTTCTTC. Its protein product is CASSVAGGPYNEQFF.

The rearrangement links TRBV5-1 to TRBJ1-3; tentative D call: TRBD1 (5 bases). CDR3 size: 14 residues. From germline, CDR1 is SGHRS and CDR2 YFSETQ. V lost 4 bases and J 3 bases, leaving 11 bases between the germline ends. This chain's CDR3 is CASSDPQGGNTIYF. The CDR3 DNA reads TGCGCCAGCAGCGATCCCCAGGGTGGAAACACCATATATTTT.

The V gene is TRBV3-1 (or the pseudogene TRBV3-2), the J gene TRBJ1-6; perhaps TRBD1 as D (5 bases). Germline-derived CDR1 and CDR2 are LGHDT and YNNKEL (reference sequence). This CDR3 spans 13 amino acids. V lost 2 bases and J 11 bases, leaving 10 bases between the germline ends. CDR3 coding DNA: TGTGCCAGCAGCCAAATGGTGGGGGCACCCCTCCACTTT. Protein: CASSQMVGAPLHF.

The chain's CDR3 is CASTHGGRGTDTQYF. In nucleotides, the CDR3 is TGTGCCAGCACCCATGGGGGCAGAGGCACAGATACGCAGTATTTT. The V gene is TRBV6-5, the J gene TRBJ2-3; D perhaps matches TRBD1 (6 bases). Per germline, CDR1 MNHEY and CDR2 SVGAGI. This CDR3 has 15 amino acids. V lost 7 bases to trimming and J lost 1 base, with 15 bases between them.

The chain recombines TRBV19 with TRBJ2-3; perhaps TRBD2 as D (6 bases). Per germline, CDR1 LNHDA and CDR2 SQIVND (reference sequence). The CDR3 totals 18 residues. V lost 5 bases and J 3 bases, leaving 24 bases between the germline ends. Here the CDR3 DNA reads TGTGCCAGTAGTGTAACCTCCGGGACGGGGGATGGGACAGATACGCAGTATTTT. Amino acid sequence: CASSVTSGTGDGTDTQYF.

The CDR3 nucleotides read TGTGCCACCAGCAGAGATCTAGCGGTGGCTTTCTTT. This encodes CATSRDLAVAFF. The chain recombines TRBV15 with TRBJ1-1; D remains ambiguous. The V end lost 0 bases, the J end lost 11 bases, and 10 bases lay between the germline ends. This CDR3 is built from 12 residues. CDR1 is LNHNV and CDR2 is YYDKDF in the germline V gene (reference sequence). Complete variable domain (other parts from reference TRBV15 and TRBJ1-1): DAMVIQNPRYQVTQFGKPVTLSCSQTLNHNVMYWYQQKSSQAPKLLFHYYDKDFNNEADTPDNFQSRRPNTSFCFLDIRSPGLGDTAMYLCATSRDLAVAFFGQGTRLTVV.

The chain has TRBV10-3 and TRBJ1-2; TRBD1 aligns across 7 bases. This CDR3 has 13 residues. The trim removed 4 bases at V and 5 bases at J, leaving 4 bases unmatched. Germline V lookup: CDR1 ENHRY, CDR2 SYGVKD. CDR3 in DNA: TGTGCCATCAGTGCGGCAGGGGGGTATGGCTACACCTTC. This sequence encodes CAISAAGGYGYTF.

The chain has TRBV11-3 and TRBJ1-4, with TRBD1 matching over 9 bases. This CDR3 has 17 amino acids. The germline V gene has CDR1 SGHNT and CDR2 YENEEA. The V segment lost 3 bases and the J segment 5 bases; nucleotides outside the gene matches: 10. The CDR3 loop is CASSFRVSDRGNEKLFF. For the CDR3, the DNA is TGTGCCAGCAGCTTTCGAGTATCGGACAGGGGAAATGAAAAACTGTTTTTT.

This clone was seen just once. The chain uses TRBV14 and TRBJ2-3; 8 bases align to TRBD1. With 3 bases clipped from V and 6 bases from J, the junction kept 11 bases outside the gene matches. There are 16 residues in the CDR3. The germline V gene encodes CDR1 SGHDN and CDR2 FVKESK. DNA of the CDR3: TGTGCCAGCAGCCACCTCGGACAGGGCCCTGGGGATACGCAGTATTTT. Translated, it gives CASSHLGQGPGDTQYF.

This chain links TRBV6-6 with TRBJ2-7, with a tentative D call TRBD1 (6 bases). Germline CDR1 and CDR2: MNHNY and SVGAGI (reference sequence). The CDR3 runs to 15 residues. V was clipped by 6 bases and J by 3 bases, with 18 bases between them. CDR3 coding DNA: TGTGCCAGCAGCCCTACACAGGGATCATACTACGAGCAGTACTTC. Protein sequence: CASSPTQGSYYEQYF.

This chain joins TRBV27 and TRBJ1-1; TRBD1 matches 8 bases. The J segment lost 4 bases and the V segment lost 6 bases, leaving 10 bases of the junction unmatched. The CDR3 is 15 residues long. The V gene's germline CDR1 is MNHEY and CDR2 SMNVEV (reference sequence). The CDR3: CASRPWTGSATEAFF. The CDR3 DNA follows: TGTGCCAGCAGACCCTGGACAGGGAGTGCCACTGAAGCTTTCTTT.

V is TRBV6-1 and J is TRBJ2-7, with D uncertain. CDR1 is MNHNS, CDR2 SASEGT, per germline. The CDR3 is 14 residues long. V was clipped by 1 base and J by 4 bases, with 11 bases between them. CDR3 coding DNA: TGTGCCAGCAGTGAAGTGGCAGGAACGTACGAGCAGTACTTC. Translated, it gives CASSEVAGTYEQYF.